Listed below are T cell receptor beta chains from one sample, sequenced in a study of blood T cell repertoires in COVID-19. Sequencing used immunoSEQ multiplex PCR; TCRdb keeps in-frame clones, though not all of them. This table holds more than 110,000 clones, about 80% found once. Input material: peripheral blood. All receptors derive from a woman aged 55 to 70 with acute or convalescent COVID-19. CDR3s include the opening cysteine and the closing phenylalanine or tryptophan. A D gene is named only where the DNA matches it firmly. Expanded clones get a size class; other rows say once, few or many, or leave the size out.

j_call | v_call | clone_size | d_call | cdr3_aa | cdr3_nt
TRBJ1-5 | TRBV19 | NA | TRBD1 | CASSIRTGGGNQPQHF | TGTGCCAGTAGTATAAGGACAGGGGGAGGCAATCAGCCCCAGCATTTT
TRBJ1-2 | TRBV29-1 | NA | NA | CSVGQFTYGYTF | TGCAGCGTTGGACAGTTTACCTATGGCTACACCTTC
TRBJ1-1 | TRBV29-1 | NA | TRBD1 | CSVEDRGRFTEAFF | TGCAGCGTTGAGGACAGGGGGCGGTTTACTGAAGCTTTCTTT
TRBJ1-1 | TRBV2 | NA | NA | CASSLDSAIGGPEAFF | TGTGCCAGCAGCTTGGACAGCGCAATTGGGGGACCTGAAGCTTTCTTT
TRBJ1-2 | TRBV30 | NA | TRBD1 | CAWSVDRAGGYTF | TGTGCCTGGAGCGTTGACAGGGCCGGTGGCTACACCTTC
TRBJ2-5 | TRBV11-3 | NA | NA | CASSSDWETQYF | TGTGCCAGCAGCTCGGACTGGGAGACCCAGTACTTC
TRBJ1-1 | TRBV7-8 | NA | TRBD1 | CASSLLWTGGYNTEAFF | TGTGCCAGCAGCTTACTGTGGACAGGGGGCTACAACACTGAAGCTTTCTTT
TRBJ1-1 | TRBV6-4 | NA | TRBD1 | CASRGLEAQGAEAFF | TGTGCCAGCAGAGGTTTGGAGGCCCAGGGGGCTGAAGCTTTCTTT
TRBJ2-2 | TRBV7-9 | once | NA | CASSLVLAGTGELFF | TGTGCCAGCAGCTTAGTCCTAGCAGGCACCGGGGAGCTGTTTTTT
TRBJ2-1 | TRBV12-3/TRBV12-4 | NA | TRBD1 | CAIGTGPYNEQFF | TGTGCCATCGGGACAGGGCCGTACAATGAGCAGTTCTTC
TRBJ1-5 | TRBV28 | NA | NA | CASSSGNQPQHF | TGTGCCAGCAGTTCGGGGAATCAGCCCCAGCATTTT
TRBJ2-4 | TRBV28 | NA | TRBD2 | CASSLSSGPLAKNIQYF | TGTGCCAGCAGTTTGTCTAGCGGACCACTAGCCAAAAACATTCAGTACTTC
TRBJ1-1 | TRBV5-1 | NA | NA | CASSLDPGLNTEAFF | TGCGCCAGCAGCCTCGACCCAGGTTTGAACACTGAAGCTTTCTTT
TRBJ1-4 | TRBV6-4 | NA | NA | CASSDFPDSPSGNEKLFF | TGTGCCAGCAGTGATTTCCCGGACAGCCCTTCAGGTAATGAAAAACTGTTTTTT
TRBJ2-7 | TRBV18 | NA | TRBD2 | CASSPRLAGAYEQYF | TGTGCCAGCTCACCACGACTAGCGGGAGCGTACGAGCAGTACTTC
TRBJ2-1 | TRBV19 | NA | TRBD2 | CASSEQRNSGRAHEQFF | TGTGCCAGTAGTGAACAGCGAAATAGCGGGAGGGCCCATGAGCAGTTCTTC
TRBJ2-3 | TRBV19 | NA | TRBD1 | CASSLWGQPRSTDTQYF | TGTGCCAGTAGTCTTTGGGGACAGCCCAGAAGCACAGATACGCAGTATTTT
TRBJ1-5 | TRBV28 | NA | NA | CASSSGSVNQPQHF | TGTGCCAGCAGTTCCGGGTCCGTAAATCAGCCCCAGCATTTT
TRBJ2-5 | TRBV5-4 | once | TRBD1 | CASSSSPPGTGGETQYF | TGTGCCAGCAGCTCCTCTCCCCCCGGGACAGGAGGAGAGACCCAGTACTTC
TRBJ2-1 | TRBV6-5 | NA | TRBD2 | CASSYEGTSGSNEQFF | TGTGCCAGCAGTTACGAAGGGACTAGCGGGAGCAATGAGCAGTTCTTC
TRBJ1-1 | TRBV6-5 | once | TRBD1 | CASCRTGDMNTEAFF | TGTGCCAGCTGCCGGACAGGGGACATGAACACTGAAGCTTTCTTT
TRBJ2-3 | TRBV6-5 | NA | TRBD2 | CASSYDRLAGEDTQYF | TGTGCCAGCAGTTACGATCGACTAGCGGGAGAGGATACGCAGTATTTT
TRBJ1-5 | TRBV7-2 | NA | NA | CASSFYSSHQPQHF | TGTGCCAGCAGCTTCTACTCTTCTCATCAGCCCCAGCATTTT
TRBJ1-5 | TRBV28 | once | NA | CASSSAGSGNQPQHF | TGTGCCAGCAGTTCGGCGGGTTCAGGCAATCAGCCCCAGCATTTT
TRBJ2-3 | TRBV5-1 | NA | NA | CASSLEAVTSTDTQYF | TGCGCCAGCAGCTTGGAGGCGGTCACTAGCACAGATACGCAGTATTTT
TRBJ2-1 | TRBV27 | NA | NA | CASNQGNEQFF | TGTGCCAGCAATCAGGGAAATGAGCAGTTCTTC
TRBJ1-1 | TRBV5-1 | few | TRBD1 | CASSLGWGTGGRTEAFF | TGCGCCAGCAGCTTGGGATGGGGGACAGGGGGAAGGACTGAAGCTTTCTTT
TRBJ2-7 | TRBV10-1 | NA | TRBD1 | CASSESLGQGFNEQYF | TGCGCCAGCAGTGAGTCCCTAGGACAGGGTTTTAACGAGCAGTACTTC
TRBJ1-5 | TRBV5-6 | NA | NA | CASSLRGGLQPQHF | TGTGCCAGCAGCTTGCGGGGGGGCCTCCAGCCCCAGCATTTT
TRBJ2-7 | TRBV15 | NA | TRBD1 | CATSTGTGSYEQYF | TGTGCCACCAGTACCGGGACAGGGTCCTACGAGCAGTACTTC
TRBJ2-5 | TRBV5-1 | NA | NA | CASSSSGLGGQETQYF | TGCGCCAGCAGCAGCTCGGGGTTGGGGGGCCAAGAGACCCAGTACTTC
TRBJ2-5 | TRBV24-1 | once | TRBD1 | CATSDLASGGEVSYF | TGTGCCACCAGTGATTTGGCGTCAGGGGGAGAGGTTTCTTACTTC
TRBJ2-2 | TRBV21-1 | NA | NA | CASLPIPVRTGELFF | TGTGCCAGCCTTCCAATCCCGGTGAGAACCGGGGAGCTGTTTTTT
TRBJ1-2 | TRBV3-1/TRBV3-2 | NA | NA | CASKQGGVNYGYTF | TGTGCCAGCAAACAGGGTGGGGTAAACTATGGCTACACCTTC
TRBJ2-2 | TRBV7-9 | NA | NA | CASSFPGARNTGELFF | TGTGCCAGCAGCTTTCCAGGGGCGCGGAACACCGGGGAGCTGTTTTTT